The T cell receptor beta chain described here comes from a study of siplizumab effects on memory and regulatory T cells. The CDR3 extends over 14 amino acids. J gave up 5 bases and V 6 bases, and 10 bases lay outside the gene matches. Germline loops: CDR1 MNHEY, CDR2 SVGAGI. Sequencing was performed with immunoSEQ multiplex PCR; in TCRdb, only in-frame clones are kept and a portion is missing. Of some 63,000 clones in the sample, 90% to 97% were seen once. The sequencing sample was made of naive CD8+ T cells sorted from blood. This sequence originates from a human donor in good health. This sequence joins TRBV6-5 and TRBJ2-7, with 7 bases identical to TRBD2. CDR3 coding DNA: TGTGCCAGCAGCCCCCGGGGGGATAGCGACGAGCAGTACTTC. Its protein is CASSPRGDSDEQYF.